This T cell receptor beta chain was profiled in a study of cytomegalovirus exposure and HLA in healthy donors. Study-wide results and limits: In an earlier analysis, in some 540 donors, most V segments appeared productive either ~90% or ~30% of the time.

V dropped 1 base and J dropped 8 bases, with 12 bases sitting between them. The V gene's germline CDR1 is GTSNPN and CDR2 SVGIG (reference sequence). The CDR3 is made up of 12 amino acids. Researchers ran the PCR with 60 Vbeta and 13 Jbeta primers. Only in-frame clones appear in the TCRdb table, and some are missing; sequencing was by immunoSEQ multiplex PCR. The table lists 120,000 or so clones, over 65% of them singletons. A note on this clone: Its antigen is as yet unknown.

This sequence joins TRBV30 and TRBJ2-7; possibly TRBD1 for D (5 bases). This sequence originates from a man younger than 35 in good health and CMV-seropositive. Sequencing used PBMCs. The CDR3 sequence: CAWSGAGNKQYF. DNA for the CDR3: TGTGCCTGGAGTGGGGCAGGGAACAAGCAGTACTTC.